This paragraph reports one T cell receptor beta chain. Which antigen it targets is not known. One base away there is no much larger clone; base qualities are not given. The data were obtained in a study of blood T cell repertoires in COVID-19 (dated by TCRdb to the early 2020s). About the full investigation: Samples covering the acute and convalescent phases of COVID-19 were provided by collaborators in the United States, Italy and Spain. Sample metadata almost always included a de-identified subject ID, COVID-19 status, age in years and sex. The samples were drawn from the first 160 participants of the ongoing ImmuneRACE study and from about 1,200 subjects provided by 6 global collaborators. The prospective study material was composed of cDNA or gDNA derived from T cells, B-cell-depleted T cells, or PBMCs. Deeply sampled blood TCRbeta repertoires from subjects exposed to, actively infected with, or recovered from COVID-19 were included in the dataset. Where available, HLA class I and class II types were taken from metadata supplied by the sample provider and were not determined by assay-based typing. A freely available public database, intended as a resource for researchers studying the immune response to SARS-CoV-2, is where the repertoires were released.

V loses 3 bases at its end and J loses 5 bases; junction bases beyond the gene matches: 0. Per the germline V gene, SGDLS is the CDR1 and YYNGEE is the CDR2. The CDR3 holds 13 amino acids from the cysteine to the phenylalanine. Just CDR3 DNA is preserved here, 39 bases in frame from base 1. Whole blood was collected in K2EDTA tubes by collaborating institutions according to the institutions' own protocols. For TCRbeta analysis, collaborators shipped samples in one of three forms: frozen whole blood, isolated PBMCs, or DNA extracted from either of those sample types. TCRbeta CDR3 regions were amplified from genomic DNA using the immunoSEQ Assay, a bias-controlled multiplex PCR. From the authors' description of their analysis: Within the assay, amplification of reference gene primers was used to estimate how many nucleated cells each sample contained. To quantify the absolute abundance of each unique TCRbeta CDR3 rearrangement, sequence reads were collapsed and filtered. Productive Simpson clonality was computed per sample as the square root of Simpson's diversity index over productive rearrangements. In TCRdb, the immuneACCESS table is reduced to in-frame sequences with V and J assigned. These tables do not hold every clone; where another copy was compared, an unresolved V gene accounts for under half, and the others remain unexplained. D and trimming come from the DNA, and the V and J calls and clone size come from that table. Within this sample are around 72,000 clones, with 80% to 90% of them counted one time only. The top ten hold roughly 6.8% of the sample.

Overall study outcomes, separate from this receptor: The quantity of clinical and demographic metadata differed by source and by participant and was supplied without curation.

Material for sequencing was peripheral blood. This receptor chain uses TRBV9 and TRBJ1-5; 9 bases in the middle match TRBD1. This receptor was identified in a woman aged 50 to 65 with acute or convalescent COVID-19. The CDR3 protein: CASSGTGDQPQHF. The bases are TGTGCCAGCAGCGGGACAGGGGATCAGCCCCAGCATTTT.